This T cell receptor beta chain was sequenced during a study of shared clonotypes between healthy human individuals. An assay was performed, and its level was deep. Assay: immunoSEQ multiplex PCR; the TCRdb copy retains only in-frame clones and omits some. The table includes 2 million to 2.5 million clones, under 95% detected once. This clone was recorded only once. Its antigen is not identified. Study observations and caveats: Unshared clonotypes carried lower generation probabilities than those common to all four donors.

The CDR3 loop spans 16 amino acids. CDR1 and CDR2 from the germline V gene are SGHKS and YYEKEE (reference sequence). V was shortened by 2 bases and J by 3 bases, with 16 bases between the two germline ends. The source material was naive CD4+ T cells from PBMCs. The subset denotes: CD45RA+ positively selected. This sequence joins TRBV5-5 and TRBJ2-3; D is possibly TRBD1 (6 bases). The receptor was isolated from a man between 18 and 29 years old in good health. Some clones in this sample may be carry-over from other donors' samples. The CDR3, as DNA: TGTGCCAGCAGCTTCCCGCCCGGACAGCAAACAGATACGCAGTATTTT. Protein: CASSFPPGQQTDTQYF.